These T cell receptor beta chains were read from a single sample in a study of cytomegalovirus exposure and HLA in healthy donors. Clones were sequenced by immunoSEQ multiplex PCR, and TCRdb holds only the in-frame ones, with some missing. The sample lists 220,000 or so clones, about 72% seen once, with around 4% in the top ten. Sequences were obtained from PBMCs. These receptors were taken from a male donor in good health and CMV-seronegative. Each CDR3 is given with its conserved first and last residue. A D gene is named only where the DNA matches it firmly. Rows may omit the clone size; those that give it use once, few, many or a size class.

cdr3_nt	cdr3_aa	v_call	j_call	clone_size	d_call	cdr3_length
TGTGCCAGCAGCCGGGACAGGGTTTACAATGAGCAGTTCTTC	CASSRDRVYNEQFF	TRBV28	TRBJ2-1	NA	TRBD1	14
TGTGCCAGCAGCTTGTTAGGGGACTACGAGCAGTACTTC	CASSLLGDYEQYF	TRBV5-4	TRBJ2-7	NA	NA	13
TGTGCCAGTAGTGCGCACAGGGCTGGGGAGACCCAGTACTTC	CASSAHRAGETQYF	TRBV19	TRBJ2-5	NA	NA	14
TGCGCCAGCAGCTGGGGCTTGACTAGCGGGAGCTCCTACAATGAGCAGTTCTTC	CASSWGLTSGSSYNEQFF	TRBV5-1	TRBJ2-1	NA	TRBD2	18
TGTGCCAGCAGTGGTCAGGGGGCGGAGACCCAGTACTTC	CASSGQGAETQYF	TRBV2	TRBJ2-5	once	TRBD1	13
TGTGCCAGCAGTTCCGGACTAGCGGGAGGGGGGGTCCGGGCCAAAAACATTCAGTACTTC	CASSSGLAGGGVRAKNIQYF	TRBV28	TRBJ2-4	NA	TRBD2	20
TGTGCCAGCAGCTTAGGACTAGACAAGTACGAGCAGTACTTC	CASSLGLDKYEQYF	TRBV7-9	TRBJ2-7	NA	NA	14
TGTGCCAGCAGCGTAGGGGACTCCTCCTCCTTCTCCTACGAGCAGTACTTC	CASSVGDSSSFSYEQYF	TRBV9	TRBJ2-7	few	NA	17
TGTGCCAGCAGTCTACCCGAGGGTGAGCAGTTCTTC	CASSLPEGEQFF	TRBV27	TRBJ2-1	once	NA	12
TGTGCCAGTAGTGCCCGGGACACCAACCGATACTATGGCTACACCTTC	CASSARDTNRYYGYTF	TRBV19	TRBJ1-2	once	NA	16
TGTGCCAGCAGCGTGGGACTAGCGGGCAGCTCCTACAATGAGCAGTTCTTC	CASSVGLAGSSYNEQFF	TRBV7-6	TRBJ2-1	NA	TRBD2	17
TGTGCCAGCAGGTCTAGCGGGAGGTCCGGGGAGCTGTTTTTT	CASRSSGRSGELFF	TRBV6-6	TRBJ2-2	NA	TRBD2	14
TGCGCCAGCAGCTTGGTCGGGGGATCTGAAGCTTTCTTT	CASSLVGGSEAFF	TRBV5-1	TRBJ1-1	few	NA	13
TGTGCCAGCAGCCATCACCAGGGGATCTCCTACGAGCAGTACTTC	CASSHHQGISYEQYF	TRBV4-2	TRBJ2-7	NA	NA	15
TGTGCCAGCAGCCCGACTAGCGGGAGTGGCATAGCCAAAAACATTCAGTACTTC	CASSPTSGSGIAKNIQYF	TRBV7-9	TRBJ2-4	NA	TRBD2	18
TGTGCCAGTAGTCGCGGGACTAGCATCAGCACAGATACGCAGTATTTT	CASSRGTSISTDTQYF	TRBV19	TRBJ2-3	NA	TRBD2	16
TGTGCCAGTAGTATAATTTTAGGAGTCGGGGATACGCAGTATTTT	CASSIILGVGDTQYF	TRBV19	TRBJ2-3	NA	NA	15
TGTGCCAGCAGTTTACGGGGGGCGGTGGGAAACACCATATATTTT	CASSLRGAVGNTIYF	TRBV27	TRBJ1-3	NA	NA	15